The next 10 T cell receptor beta chains were all read from a single sample in a study of identical twins. A single record per CDR3 protein comes from TCRdb applying MiXCR to the 5' RACE reads. The top ten clones hold approximately 7.5% of a sample with 300,000 to 400,000 distinct CDR3 sequences, roughly an eighth of them seen once. The same sample was also used in a study of yellow fever vaccine responses in identical twins.

The sample comprised CD8+ T cells sorted from blood. Receptors originate from a woman between 18 and 29 years old in good health.

In this sample, this clonotype turned up many times. V and J are TRBV12-3 or TRBV12-4 and TRBJ1-2, with D unresolved. Deletions cut 5 bases from V and 3 bases from J, with 7 bases between. This CDR3 contains 12 residues. The CDR3 bases are TGTGCCAGCAGTCCGGACCACTATGGCTACACCTTC. As protein: CASSPDHYGYTF.

This clonotype has at least ten counts. The genes are TRBV12-3 or TRBV12-4 and TRBJ2-1; D remains ambiguous. The CDR3 has 12 residues. V lost 6 bases to trimming and J lost 7 bases, with 10 bases between them. CDR3 in DNA: TGTGCCAGCAGCTACGTACATAATGAGCAGTTCTTC. Its translation: CASSYVHNEQFF.

This clonotype was observed at least ten times. The chain uses TRBV5-1 and TRBJ2-7, with D perhaps assigned TRBD1 or TRBD2 (5 bases each). This CDR3 contains 14 residues. Trimming cost V 2 bases and J 2 bases, with 11 bases left between them. Germline CDR1 and CDR2: SGHRS and YFSETQ. The chain's CDR3 is CASSLDGGTYEQYF. DNA for the CDR3: TGCGCCAGCAGCTTAGATGGGGGAACCTACGAGCAGTACTTC. The full variable domain, in which reference TRBV5-1 and TRBJ2-7 provide the parts outside the CDR3, is KAGVTQTPRYLIKTRGQQVTLSCSPISGHRSVSWYQQTPGQGLQFLFEYFSETQRNKGNFPGRFSGRQFSNSRSEMNVSTLELGDSALYLCASSLDGGTYEQYFGPGTRLTVT.

This clonotype was detected a few times. The rearrangement uses TRBV25-1 and TRBJ2-3; 9 positions agree with TRBD1. The ends lost 4 bases at V and 2 bases at J; junction bases unmatched: 4. Per the germline V gene, CDR1 is MGHDK and CDR2 is SYGVNS. This CDR3 is built from 15 residues. Here the CDR3 DNA reads TGTGCCAGCAGTGGGACAGGGGCTTTCACAGATACGCAGTATTTT. This sequence encodes CASSGTGAFTDTQYF.

The chain has TRBV6-1 and TRBJ1-5, with no clear D. The CDR3 loop spans 15 amino acids. V gave up 7 bases and J gave up 4 bases, with 17 bases separating them. CDR1 is MNHNS, CDR2 SASEGT, per germline. CDR3 sequence: CASMEIRVGNQPQHF. The CDR3 nucleotides are TGTGCCAGCATGGAGATAAGGGTAGGGAATCAGCCCCAGCATTTT.

This clonotype was recorded at least ten times. The V gene is TRBV4-1, the J gene TRBJ2-7, with 8 positions matching TRBD2. V was clipped by 3 bases and J by 1 base; unmatched bases: 5. Germline V CDR1 and CDR2: MGHRA, YSYEKL. The length of the CDR3 is 15 residues. This CDR3 is CASSQGLAGSYEQYF. CDR3 DNA: TGCGCCAGCAGCCAGGGTTTAGCGGGATCCTACGAGCAGTACTTC.

The chain carries TRBV7-9 and TRBJ2-5; TRBD2 agrees at 7 bases. The junction had 4 bases not matched to a gene; V was cut back by 1 base and J by 5 bases. This CDR3 has 14 residues. Germline V gives CDR1 SEHNR, CDR2 FQNEAQ (reference sequence). In DNA form, the CDR3 reads TGTGCCAGCAGCTTAGAGACTAGCAGGGAGACCCAGTACTTC. Residues: CASSLETSRETQYF.

This chain links TRBV27 with TRBJ2-7; 7 bases are a match to TRBD1. With V trimmed by 2 bases and J by 3 bases, 4 bases remained unmatched. The CDR3 is 14 residues long. CDR1 MNHEY and CDR2 SMNVEV come from the germline V gene (reference sequence). CDR3 in amino acids: CASSLNHRGYEQYF. The CDR3 nucleotides are TGTGCCAGCAGTTTAAATCACAGGGGCTACGAGCAGTACTTC.

This chain connects TRBV4-1 to TRBJ2-2; D uncertain. The germline CDR1 and CDR2 sequences are MGHRA and YSYEKL. This CDR3 is built from 16 residues. V gave up 1 base and J gave up 7 bases, with 16 bases separating them. The CDR3 loop reads CASSQVGAVSGGELFF. The CDR3 coding sequence is TGCGCCAGCAGCCAAGTGGGCGCGGTATCGGGCGGGGAGCTGTTTTTT.

The chain combines TRBV6-5 with TRBJ2-3, with D uncertain. The CDR3 covers 15 residues. Trimming pared 3 bases from V and 4 bases from J, leaving 14 bases between. CDR1 is MNHEY and CDR2 is SVGAGI in the germline V gene. CDR3 nucleotides: TGTGCCAGCAGTTATAACCCTCAACTTTCAGATACGCAGTATTTT. Residues: CASSYNPQLSDTQYF.